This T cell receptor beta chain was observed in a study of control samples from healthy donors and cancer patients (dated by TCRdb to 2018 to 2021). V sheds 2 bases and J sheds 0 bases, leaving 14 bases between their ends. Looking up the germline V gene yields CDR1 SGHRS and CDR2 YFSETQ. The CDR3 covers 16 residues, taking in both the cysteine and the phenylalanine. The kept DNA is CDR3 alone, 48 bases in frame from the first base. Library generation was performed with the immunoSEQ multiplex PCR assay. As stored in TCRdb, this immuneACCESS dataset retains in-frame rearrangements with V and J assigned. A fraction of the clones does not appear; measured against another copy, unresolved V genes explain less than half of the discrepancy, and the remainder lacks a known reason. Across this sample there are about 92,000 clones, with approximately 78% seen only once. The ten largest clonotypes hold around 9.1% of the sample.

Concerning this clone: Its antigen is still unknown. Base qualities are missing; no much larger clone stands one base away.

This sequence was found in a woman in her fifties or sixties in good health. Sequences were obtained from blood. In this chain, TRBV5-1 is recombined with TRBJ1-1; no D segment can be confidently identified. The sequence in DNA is TGCGCCAGCAGCTTACGAATGGAAGGGATGAACACTGAAGCTTTCTTT. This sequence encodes CASSLRMEGMNTEAFF.